These 21 T cell receptor beta chains were sequenced from one sample in a study of identical twins. TCRdb called the 5' RACE reads again in MiXCR, with one record for every CDR3 protein. The repertoire includes around 1.7 million distinct CDR3 sequences, around 29% of them detected once, and about 0.27% sits in the top ten. The sequencing input was cord blood. The receptors shown here come from a newborn girl in good health.

This clonotype was seen a few times. The chain employs TRBV27 and TRBJ1-4; the match to TRBD1 covers 7 bases. The CDR3 is 15 amino acids. Germline V gene sequence: CDR1 MNHEY, CDR2 SMNVEV (reference sequence). The trim removed 0 bases at V and 2 bases at J, leaving 0 bases unmatched. CDR3 region: CASSLSTGTNEKLFF. CDR3 sequence (DNA): TGTGCCAGCAGTTTATCGACAGGGACTAATGAAAAACTGTTTTTT.

CDR3 coding DNA: TGTGCCAGCAGCCGGGTCGGTAGAAACACCGGGGAGCTGTTTTTT. Its translation: CASSRVGRNTGELFF. The chain carries TRBV11-2 and TRBJ2-2; D gene unclear. Germline-derived CDR1 and CDR2 are SGHAT and FQNNGV. CDR3 size: 15 residues. V was cut by 5 bases and J by 2 bases, with 12 bases left in between.

As DNA, the CDR3 is TGTGCCAGCAGCGGAACCGGGACAGTCTACAATGAGCAGTTCTTC. It translates to CASSGTGTVYNEQFF. This chain connects TRBV5-5 to TRBJ2-1, with 7 nucleotides matching TRBD1. Losses at the gene ends were 4 bases for V and 3 bases for J; bases not matched to a gene: 7. The CDR3 has 15 amino acids. CDR1 is SGHKS and CDR2 is YYEKEE in the germline V gene (reference sequence).

This clonotype was observed a few times. The chain is built from TRBV9 and TRBJ2-2; D is ambiguous. The CDR3 sequence is 14 residues long. Germline CDR1 reads SGDLS; CDR2 reads YYNGEE. V was shortened by 0 bases and J by 1 base, with 4 bases between the two germline ends. The CDR3 spells CASSVELNTGELFF. The CDR3 nucleotides read TGTGCCAGCAGCGTAGAGCTGAACACCGGGGAGCTGTTTTTT.

This clonotype was seen repeatedly, ten times or more. This sequence joins TRBV5-1 and TRBJ2-3; TRBD2 aligns across 9 bases. This CDR3 has 15 residues. Unmatched junction bases numbered 4, after V lost 5 bases and J lost 0 bases. The germline V gene has CDR1 SGHRS and CDR2 YFSETQ. The DNA for the CDR3 is TGCGCCAGCAGGACCCTAGCGGGAAGCACAGATACGCAGTATTTT. This encodes CASRTLAGSTDTQYF.

The chain carries TRBV3-1 and TRBJ1-1; no clear D. V dropped 3 bases and J dropped 0 bases, with 8 bases sitting between them. This CDR3 region has 14 residues. Per the germline V gene, CDR1 is LGHDT and CDR2 is YNNKEL (reference sequence). The CDR3 here is CASSQAAMNTEAFF. CDR3 sequence (DNA): TGTGCCAGCAGCCAGGCGGCGATGAACACTGAAGCTTTCTTT.

This clonotype showed up just a few times. The chain recombines TRBV14 with TRBJ2-6, with D unclear. Germline V gene sequence: CDR1 SGHDN, CDR2 FVKESK. The CDR3 runs to 17 residues. Trimming stripped 0 bases from V and 0 bases from J, with 9 bases between. The CDR3 is CASSQDPVISGANVLTF. CDR3 sequence (DNA): TGTGCCAGCAGCCAAGATCCAGTTATCTCTGGGGCCAACGTCCTGACTTTC.

This clonotype came up many times. This chain links TRBV9 with TRBJ2-3, with 9 positions matching TRBD2. Germline V gene sequence: CDR1 SGDLS, CDR2 YYNGEE. There are 16 residues in the CDR3. Trimming at V came to 0 bases and at J to 0 bases, leaving 2 bases not matched to a gene. The CDR3 loop is CASSVATSGSTDTQYF. The DNA for the CDR3 is TGTGCCAGCAGCGTAGCTACTAGCGGGAGCACAGATACGCAGTATTTT.

The chain has TRBV6-1 and TRBJ2-1; tentative D call: TRBD1 (5 bases). V lost 11 bases, J lost 6 bases, and 20 bases lay in between. The CDR3 is made up of 14 amino acids. CDR1 and CDR2 from the germline V gene are MNHNS and SASEGT. The CDR3 DNA reads as TGTGCCTCCACCCGACAGAACCTAGGCAATGAGCAGTTCTTC. As protein: CASTRQNLGNEQFF.

This chain connects TRBV12-5 to TRBJ2-1, with 10 bases lining up with TRBD2. V trimming: 7 bases; J trimming: 7 bases; junction bases outside the gene matches: 16. Germline CDR1 is LGHNT and CDR2 is FRNRAP. The CDR3 length is 17 residues. CDR3 nucleotide sequence: TGTGCTAGTGACCCTAGGGCTGGAGCGGGGGGGCTGAATGAGCAGTTCTTC. Translating gives CASDPRAGAGGLNEQFF.

This clonotype was counted a few times. V usage is TRBV21-1 and J usage is TRBJ2-3; no DNA check was done on the table's D call, TRBD2. TRBV21-1 is deemed a pseudogene. The CDR3 runs to 19 residues. The CDR3 is CASSKGRLAGVVSTDTQYF. CDR3 in DNA: TGTGCCAGCAGCAAAGGACGACTAGCGGGAGTGGTGAGCACAGATACGCAGTATTTT.

This clonotype was found many times. The V gene is TRBV5-1, the J gene TRBJ2-5; D not certain. Germline V gene lookup returns CDR1 SGHRS and CDR2 YFSETQ. V dropped 3 bases and J dropped 0 bases, with 6 bases sitting between them. This CDR3 comprises 13 residues. CDR3: CASSSLYQETQYF. For the CDR3, the DNA is TGCGCCAGCAGCTCCCTGTACCAAGAGACCCAGTACTTC.

This clonotype was observed many times. The chain couples TRBV20-1 to TRBJ2-1; D remains ambiguous. This CDR3 has 9 residues. The germline V gene encodes CDR1 DFQATT and CDR2 SNEGSKA (reference sequence). V was shortened by 5 bases and J by 8 bases, with 4 bases between the two germline ends. The CDR3 region has the DNA TGCAGTGCTCGGGATGAGCAGTTCTTC. This gives the protein CSARDEQFF.

This clonotype was found a few times. The chain links TRBV4-2 to TRBJ2-3, with a tentative D call TRBD2 (6 bases). With 0 bases removed from V and 2 bases from J, the gap between germline ends came to 9 bases. Germline CDR1 and CDR2: LGHNA and YNFKEQ. This CDR3 has 15 residues. CDR3 nucleotides: TGTGCCAGCAGCCAAGATCGACTAGTCACAGATACGCAGTATTTT. Residues: CASSQDRLVTDTQYF.

This clonotype was detected many times. This chain links TRBV7-2 with TRBJ2-1; a weak D match, TRBD2 (7 bases). CDR1 is SGHTA, CDR2 FQGNSA, per germline. Trimming shortened V by 5 bases and J by 4 bases, and 12 bases separated the two germline ends. The CDR3 is made up of 14 amino acids. The CDR3 nucleotides read TGTGCCAGCAGCCGTCGGGGGGCTTACAATGAGCAGTTCTTC. Its translation: CASSRRGAYNEQFF.

V gene TRBV4-1 combines with J gene TRBJ2-3; perhaps TRBD1 as D (5 bases). CDR1 is MGHRA, CDR2 YSYEKL, per germline. This CDR3 region has 14 residues. Trimming pared 2 bases from V and 2 bases from J, leaving 8 bases between. The CDR3 sequence is CASSQMTATDTQYF. The CDR3, as DNA: TGCGCCAGCAGCCAAATGACAGCCACAGATACGCAGTATTTT.

The gene calls are TRBV20-1 and TRBJ1-2, with D maybe TRBD1 (5 bases). V was cut by 4 bases and J by 1 base, with 7 bases left in between. The CDR3 consists of 12 residues. Germline values: CDR1 DFQATT, CDR2 SNEGSKA (reference sequence). For the CDR3, the DNA is TGCAGTGCTATCGGACATAACTATGGCTACACCTTC. Translating it yields CSAIGHNYGYTF.

As regards this clonotype: One base away lies a much larger clone, so this may be a sequencing read error. This chain joins TRBV12-3 or TRBV12-4 and TRBJ2-3; D uncertain. This CDR3 is built from 13 residues. Here the CDR3 reads CTSSLVLTDTQYF. CDR3 coding DNA: TGTACCAGCAGTTTAGTTCTGACAGATACGCAGTATTTT.

This clonotype was found many times. This chain links TRBV6-5 with TRBJ2-7; 8 bases match TRBD2. J lost 4 bases, V lost 9 bases, and 11 bases had no gene match. The CDR3 runs 14 residues. Germline V lookup: CDR1 MNHEY, CDR2 SVGAGI. Here the CDR3 reads CASSQGTRAYEQYF. The DNA of the CDR3 is TGTGCCAGTTCACAAGGGACTAGAGCATACGAGCAGTACTTC.

The chain links TRBV18 to TRBJ2-3; no clear D. CDR1 is KGHSH and CDR2 is LQKENI in the germline V gene. The ends were cut back, 3 bases at V and 8 bases at J, with 12 bases in the middle. The CDR3 is 13 amino acids. The CDR3: CASSPPNLSTQYF. The CDR3 DNA is TGTGCCAGCTCACCGCCCAATTTAAGTACGCAGTATTTT.

This clonotype was observed a few times. The V gene is TRBV5-1, the J gene TRBJ1-6; 12 nucleotides align to TRBD1. CDR1 and CDR2 (germline): SGHRS, YFSETQ. V shed 4 bases and J 7 bases; nucleotides not matched to a gene: 3. The CDR3 contains 15 residues. The CDR3 here is CASSGTGGANSPLHF. CDR3 bases: TGCGCCAGCAGCGGGACAGGGGGCGCGAATTCACCCCTCCACTTT.